One and the same sample provided the 24 T cell receptor beta chains below, sequenced in a study of yellow fever vaccine responses in identical twins (dated by TCRdb to the late 2010s). The protocol used for the library was RT-PCR. The instrument was an Illumina HiSeq 2500. Starting from the raw public reads, TCRdb applied fastp trimming at Q25, assembled clones with MiXCR and retained in-frame beta chains. Each entry is one CDR3 protein sequence, shown with its most common DNA and genes. In all, the sample holds 3,000 to 4,000 distinct CDR3 sequences, and 84% of those were seen once. The ten largest clones take up around 2.5% of the sample. Source: T cells from blood (PBMCs), unsorted or a sorted subset (not recorded which), taken before or after yellow fever vaccination (not recorded which). Every receptor here comes from a woman younger than 35 who received the yellow fever vaccine. Donor details come from another sample of the same person, matched by shared clones.

V is TRBV7-2 and J is TRBJ2-5, with D perhaps TRBD2 (6 bases). The CDR3 loop spans 16 amino acids. The germline V gene has CDR1 SGHTA and CDR2 FQGNSA. Trimming took 1 base from V and 1 from J, leaving 13 bases between them. This CDR3 is CASSLVPSARQETQYF. As DNA, the CDR3 is TGTGCCAGCAGCTTAGTTCCTAGCGCCCGCCAAGAGACCCAGTACTTC. The entire variable domain, with the rest obtained from reference TRBV7-2 and TRBJ2-5, is as follows: GAGVSQSPSNKVTEKGKDVELRCDPISGHTALYWYRQSLGQGLEFLIYFQGNSAPDKSGLPSDRFSAERTGGSVSTLTIQRTQQEDSAVYLCASSLVPSARQETQYFGPGTRLLVL.

This chain connects TRBV29-1 to TRBJ1-1; no firm D call. The V end lost 6 bases, the J end lost 8 bases, and 10 bases lay between the germline ends. Germline lookup yields CDR1 SQVTM and CDR2 ANQGSEA. The CDR3 is 10 amino acids. CDR3 coding DNA: TGCAGCGTGGGTGACAACGAAGCTTTCTTT. This sequence encodes CSVGDNEAFF.

V is TRBV20-1 and J is TRBJ2-1; TRBD2 is a possible D gene (5 bases). CDR1 is DFQATT, CDR2 SNEGSKA, per germline (reference sequence). The length of the CDR3 is 12 residues. The CDR3 nucleotides read TGCAGCCGGACTCCACCCTACAATGAGCAGTTCTTC. This sequence encodes CSRTPPYNEQFF.

The chain recombines TRBV6-1 with TRBJ2-1, with 9 bases aligning to TRBD2. V lost 2 bases, J lost 5 bases, and 4 bases stayed unmatched. This CDR3 is 15 amino acids long. Per the germline V gene, CDR1 is MNHNS and CDR2 is SASEGT. Here the CDR3 DNA reads TGTGCCAGCAGTGAAAGTAGCGGGGGTAACAATGAGCAGTTCTTC. Protein: CASSESSGGNNEQFF.

This clonotype has only a few counts. The chain uses TRBV29-1 and TRBJ1-1; 7 bases match TRBD1. Germline V gives CDR1 SQVTM, CDR2 ANQGSEA. The CDR3 is 12 amino acids. J was trimmed by 4 bases and V by 7 bases; bases with no gene match: 6. The CDR3 region has the DNA TGCAGCGGGAACAGGGGCGGCACTGAAGCTTTCTTT. Translated, it gives CSGNRGGTEAFF.

V and J are TRBV5-6 and TRBJ2-3; D gene uncertain. The CDR3 runs to 12 residues. Trimming removed 1 base at V and 3 bases at J, with 3 bases between. Germline CDR1 reads SGHDT; CDR2 reads YYEEEE. CDR3 sequence: CASSLRTDTQYF. In DNA form, the CDR3 reads TGTGCCAGCAGCTTGCGGACAGATACGCAGTATTTT. Variable domain in full (rest from reference TRBV5-6 and TRBJ2-3): DAGVTQSPTHLIKTRGQQVTLRCSPKSGHDTVSWYQQALGQGPQFIFQYYEEEERQRGNFPDRFSGHQFPNYSSELNVNALLLGDSALYLCASSLRTDTQYFGPGTRLTVL.

This sequence joins TRBV3-1 and TRBJ2-3; D ambiguous. Trimming took 3 bases from V and 4 from J, leaving 11 bases between them. This CDR3 comprises 14 residues. Germline lookup yields CDR1 LGHDT and CDR2 YNNKEL (reference sequence). The CDR3 DNA sequence: TGTGCCAGCAGCCACCTAGTGGACCCAGATACGCAGTATTTT. Its translation: CASSHLVDPDTQYF.

The gene calls are TRBV4-3 and TRBJ2-7; 8 bases map to TRBD1. V was clipped by 3 bases and J by 4 bases; unmatched bases: 11. The V gene's germline CDR1 is LGHNA and CDR2 YSLEER. The CDR3 runs to 16 residues. The CDR3 sequence: CASSQSLGQGAYEQYF. In DNA form, the CDR3 reads TGCGCCAGCAGCCAGTCCCTTGGGCAGGGGGCTTACGAGCAGTACTTC.

The gene calls are TRBV11-2 and TRBJ1-2; D gene ambiguous. V was trimmed by 1 base and J by 9 bases, leaving 9 bases between them. The germline CDR1 and CDR2 sequences are SGHAT and FQNNGV. This CDR3 spans 12 amino acids. CDR3 loop: CASSLGGVSYTF. DNA of the CDR3: TGTGCCAGCAGCTTAGGTGGCGTTAGCTACACCTTC.

The rearrangement uses TRBV5-3 and TRBJ2-1, with 11 positions matching TRBD2. TRBV5-3 is an ORF, and what it does is uncertain. Trimming removed 8 bases from V and 7 bases from J; junction bases left unmatched: 5. The CDR3 is 13 amino acids. As DNA, the CDR3 is TGTGCCAGTAGCGGGAGGGCGCTGAATGAGCAGTTCTTC. This codes for CASSGRALNEQFF.

The rearrangement uses TRBV13 and TRBJ2-2, with D uncertain. Germline V lookup: CDR1 PRHDT, CDR2 FYEKMQ (reference sequence). Trimming cost V 5 bases and J 5 bases, with 15 bases left between them. CDR3 length: 15 residues. The CDR3 region is CASSPITPRTGELFF. The CDR3 region has the DNA TGTGCCAGCAGCCCCATCACGCCCCGGACCGGGGAGCTGTTTTTT.

This clonotype was observed once. The chain has TRBV30 and TRBJ2-5, with 7 nucleotides matching TRBD1. The ends lost 3 bases at V and 5 bases at J; junction bases unmatched: 12. This CDR3 contains 15 residues. The germline V gene encodes CDR1 GTSNPN and CDR2 SVGIG (reference sequence). CDR3 amino acids: CAWSRGQYLQETQYF. The CDR3 DNA reads as TGTGCCTGGAGCAGGGGACAGTACTTGCAGGAGACCCAGTACTTC. Looking up the rest from reference TRBV30 and TRBJ2-5 gives the full variable domain: SQTIHQWPATLVQPVGSPLSLECTVEGTSNPNLYWYRQAAGRGLQLLFYSVGIGQISSEVPQNLSASRPQDRQFILSSKKLLLSDSGFYLCAWSRGQYLQETQYFGPGTRLLVL.

The chain is built from TRBV28 and TRBJ1-5; D is unclear. The CDR3 sequence is 15 residues long. Germline assignment: CDR1 MDHEN and CDR2 SYDVKM. Trimming left V 2 bases short and J 2 bases short, with 10 bases between. CDR3 nucleotides: TGTGCCAGCAGTTTAATAGGGAGCCGCAATCAGCCCCAGCATTTT. The encoded protein is CASSLIGSRNQPQHF.

About this clonotype: One end of the junction varies from germline; a read error may be responsible. V gene TRBV20-1 combines with J gene TRBJ2-5; no clear D. CDR3 length equals 9 residues. Per the germline V gene, CDR1 is DFQATT and CDR2 is SNEGSKA (reference sequence). The CDR3 DNA follows: TGTAGTGCTGGCCAGCCCCAGTACTTC. Protein sequence: CSAGQPQYF.

The chain combines TRBV4-2 with TRBJ2-2; 8 nucleotides line up with TRBD2. This CDR3 is built from 15 residues. Germline assignment: CDR1 LGHNA and CDR2 YNFKEQ. V shed 1 base and J 4 bases; nucleotides not matched to a gene: 2. For the CDR3, the DNA is TGTGCCAGCAGCCAAGGGGGGACTAGCACCGGGGAGCTGTTTTTT. It specifies CASSQGGTSTGELFF.

The chain has TRBV9 and TRBJ2-3, with TRBD1 matching 8 bases. V was pared by 3 bases and J by 1 base, with 7 bases of the junction left unmatched. The CDR3 has 16 amino acids. Germline lookup yields CDR1 SGDLS and CDR2 YYNGEE. The CDR3 reads CASSATGGGGTDTQYF. The CDR3 coding sequence is TGTGCCAGCAGCGCCACAGGGGGAGGAGGCACAGATACGCAGTATTTT.

This chain uses TRBV13 with TRBJ1-2, with D possibly being TRBD1 (5 bases). V was trimmed by 0 bases and J by 3 bases, leaving 5 bases between them. The CDR3 sequence is 13 residues long. The germline CDR1 and CDR2 sequences are PRHDT and FYEKMQ (reference sequence). CDR3: CASSLGGDYGYTF. Written as DNA, the CDR3 is TGTGCCAGCAGCTTAGGGGGGGACTATGGCTACACCTTC.

This rearrangement joins TRBV6-1 to TRBJ1-2, with D perhaps matching TRBD1 (6 bases). This CDR3 has 13 amino acids. Germline-derived CDR1 and CDR2 are MNHNS and SASEGT. Trimming pared 6 bases from V and 2 bases from J, leaving 10 bases between. In nucleotides, the CDR3 is TGTGCCAGCAGCTTTACAGGGAACTATGGCTACACCTTC. This translates into CASSFTGNYGYTF.

V is TRBV12-1 and J is TRBJ2-3. TRBV12-1 is marked as a pseudogene. CDR3 length: 11 residues. This CDR3 is CASSSSDTQYF. DNA for the CDR3: TGTGCCAGCAGCTCGTCCGATACGCAGTATTTT.

The genes are TRBV5-6 and TRBJ2-1; 9 nucleotides agree with TRBD2. CDR3 length: 14 amino acids. V shed 0 bases and J 6 bases; nucleotides not matched to a gene: 1. Germline V gene data show CDR1 as SGHDT and CDR2 as YYEEEE. CDR3 bases: TGTGCCAGCAGCTTGGCTAGCGGGGCCAATGAGCAGTTCTTC. Its translation is CASSLASGANEQFF.

The rearrangement joins TRBV2 to TRBJ2-7; D not resolved. Between the trimmed V and J ends, which lost 4 bases and 4 bases, there was a span of 11 bases. Germline values: CDR1 SNHLY, CDR2 FYNNEI. There are 13 residues in the CDR3. The CDR3 spells CASSGQTPYEQYF. The CDR3 region has the DNA TGTGCCAGCAGTGGCCAGACGCCTTACGAGCAGTACTTC.

This sequence joins TRBV9 and TRBJ2-1, with D maybe TRBD2 (7 bases). V shed 7 bases and J shed 4 bases, with 12 bases lying between them. The V gene's germline CDR1 is SGDLS and CDR2 YYNGEE. The CDR3 totals 13 residues. CDR3 sequence: CASGGAGYNEQFF. As DNA, the CDR3 is TGTGCCAGCGGGGGGGCCGGGTACAATGAGCAGTTCTTC.

V and J are TRBV11-1 and TRBJ2-5; D is ambiguous. In germline, CDR1 is SGHAT, CDR2 FQDESV (reference sequence). Trimming cost V 5 bases and J 7 bases, with 8 bases left between them. The CDR3 totals 11 residues. The CDR3 here is CASSTTGTQYF. CDR3 sequence (DNA): TGTGCCAGCAGCACCACGGGGACCCAGTACTTC. Combining the CDR3 with reference TRBV11-1 and TRBJ2-5 gives the whole variable domain EAEVAQSPRYKITEKSQAVAFWCDPISGHATLYWYRQILGQGPELLVQFQDESVVDDSQLPKDRFSAERLKGVDSTLKIQPAELGDSAMYLCASSTTGTQYFGPGTRLLVL.

The gene calls are TRBV5-4 and TRBJ2-7; D remains unclear. Germline values: CDR1 SGHNT, CDR2 YYREEE (reference sequence). The CDR3 consists of 12 residues. V shed 0 bases and J shed 5 bases, with 6 bases lying between them. CDR3 sequence (DNA): TGTGCCAGCAGCTTGGTCGCGGACGAGCAGTACTTC. Residues: CASSLVADEQYF.